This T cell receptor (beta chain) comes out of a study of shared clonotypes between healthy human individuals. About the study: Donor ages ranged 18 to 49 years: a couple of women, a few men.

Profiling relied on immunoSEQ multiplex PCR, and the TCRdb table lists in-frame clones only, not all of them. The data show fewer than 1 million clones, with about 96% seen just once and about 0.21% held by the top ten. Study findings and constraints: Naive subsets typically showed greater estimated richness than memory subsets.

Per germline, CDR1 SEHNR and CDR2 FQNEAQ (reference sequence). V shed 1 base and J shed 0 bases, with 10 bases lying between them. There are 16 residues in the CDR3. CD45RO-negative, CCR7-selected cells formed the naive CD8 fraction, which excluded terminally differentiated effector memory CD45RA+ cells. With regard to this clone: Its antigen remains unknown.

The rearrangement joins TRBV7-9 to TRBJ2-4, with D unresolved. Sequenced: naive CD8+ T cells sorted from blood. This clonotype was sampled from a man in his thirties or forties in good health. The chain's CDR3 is CASSLDRTVAKNIQYF. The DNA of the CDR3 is TGTGCCAGCAGCTTAGACCGCACGGTAGCCAAAAACATTCAGTACTTC.